The next 25 T cell receptor beta chains were all read from a single sample in a study of blood T cell repertoires in COVID-19. The repertoire was sequenced with immunoSEQ multiplex PCR; TCRdb's copy has only in-frame clones and lacks some. The sample lists around 23,000 clones, about 93% seen once, with more than 15% in the top ten. Sequencing input: peripheral blood. The source is a human donor in a cohort sampled during active COVID-19.

The gene calls are TRBV19 and TRBJ1-2, with 8 bases identical to TRBD1. The CDR3 loop spans 14 amino acids. V shed 4 bases and J 5 bases; nucleotides not matched to a gene: 6. CDR1 and CDR2 from the germline V gene are LNHDA and SQIVND (reference sequence). The CDR3 protein is CASSRGQGPYGYTF. For the CDR3, the DNA is TGTGCCAGTAGTAGAGGACAGGGCCCTTATGGCTACACCTTC. Full variable domain (outside the CDR3, taken from reference TRBV19 and TRBJ1-2): DGGITQSPKYLFRKEGQNVTLSCEQNLNHDAMYWYRQDPGQGLRLIYYSQIVNDFQKGDIAEGYSVSREKKESFPLTVTSAQKNPTAFYLCASSRGQGPYGYTFGSGTRLTVV.

J is TRBJ1-1 and V is TRBV27; perhaps TRBD1 as D (5 bases). The germline CDR1 and CDR2 sequences are MNHEY and SMNVEV (reference sequence). V lost 2 bases and J 7 bases, leaving 8 bases between the germline ends. This CDR3 comprises 12 residues. The CDR3 reads CASSLRGGEAFF. The DNA for the CDR3 is TGTGCCAGCAGTTTACGCGGGGGTGAAGCTTTCTTT.

This rearrangement joins TRBV5-1 to TRBJ2-5; 7 positions match TRBD2. The CDR3 is 14 amino acids. From germline, CDR1 is SGHRS and CDR2 YFSETQ. Unmatched junction bases numbered 5, after V lost 4 bases and J lost 2 bases. DNA for the CDR3: TGCGCCAGCAGCGGCGGGACTATACAAGAGACCCAGTACTTC. This gives the protein CASSGGTIQETQYF.

The genes are TRBV30 and TRBJ1-2; D uncertain. CDR1 and CDR2 from the germline V gene are GTSNPN and SVGIG (reference sequence). The germline V and J ends were trimmed by 1 base and 8 bases, with 11 bases remaining between them. The CDR3 runs 12 residues. The CDR3 sequence: CAWSGSTWGYTF. The CDR3 coding sequence is TGTGCCTGGAGTGGATCTACTTGGGGCTACACCTTC. Supplemented by reference TRBV30 and TRBJ1-2, the full variable domain reads SQTIHQWPATLVQPVGSPLSLECTVEGTSNPNLYWYRQAAGRGLQLLFYSVGIGQISSEVPQNLSASRPQDRQFILSSKKLLLSDSGFYLCAWSGSTWGYTFGSGTRLTVV.

The gene calls are TRBV3-1 (or the pseudogene TRBV3-2) and TRBJ1-5; tentatively, D is TRBD1 (5 bases). This CDR3 has 15 amino acids. Trimming took off 3 bases at V and 1 base at J, with 10 bases between the two ends. CDR1 is LGHDT, CDR2 YNNKEL, per germline (reference sequence). The CDR3 region has the DNA TGTGCCAGCAGCCAGGGGGGACTGAGCAATCAGCCCCAGCATTTT. Its protein is CASSQGGLSNQPQHF.

The chain employs TRBV6-5 and TRBJ1-2; 8 nucleotides line up with TRBD1. Trimming at V came to 8 bases and at J to 8 bases, leaving 7 bases not matched to a gene. CDR3 length: 12 amino acids. Per germline, CDR1 MNHEY and CDR2 SVGAGI. The DNA for the CDR3 is TGTGCCAGCCAGGGGGCTTCGAGCGGCTACACCTTC. This codes for CASQGASSGYTF.

This sequence joins TRBV20-1 and TRBJ2-1; D not certain. The germline CDR1 and CDR2 sequences are DFQATT and SNEGSKA (reference sequence). V shed 3 bases and J shed 9 bases, with 9 bases lying between them. CDR3 length: 11 residues. The CDR3 coding sequence is TGCAGTGCTAGTGTACCTAGTGAGCAGTTCTTC. Its protein is CSASVPSEQFF.

The rearrangement joins TRBV18 to TRBJ2-2; D unclear. The CDR3 runs 15 residues. The germline CDR1 and CDR2 sequences are KGHSH and LQKENI. V shed 2 bases and J shed 3 bases, with 10 bases lying between them. The CDR3 reads CASSPFPADTGELFF. The CDR3 nucleotides read TGTGCCAGCTCACCATTCCCGGCGGACACCGGGGAGCTGTTTTTT.

The chain employs TRBV27 and TRBJ1-2; TRBD1 agrees at 7 bases. Germline CDR1 reads MNHEY; CDR2 reads SMNVEV (reference sequence). There are 16 residues in the CDR3. The junction had 12 bases not matched to a gene; V was cut back by 5 bases and J by 3 bases. In DNA form, the CDR3 reads TGTGCCAGCAGTCATAGACAGGGTTTGGGGGACTATGGCTACACCTTC. It codes for CASSHRQGLGDYGYTF.

Comments on this clone: The sample carries other DNA sequences with the same CDR3. The gene calls are TRBV6-4 and TRBJ2-2; D possibly corresponds to TRBD1 (6 bases). Looked up from germline, CDR1 is MRHNA and CDR2 is SNTAGT. Trimming cost V 4 bases and J 0 bases, with 9 bases left between them. The CDR3 contains 15 residues. As DNA, the CDR3 is TGTGCCAGCAGTGCGAACAGGGCGAACACCGGGGAGCTGTTTTTT. Residues: CASSANRANTGELFF.

The chain is built from TRBV3-1 (or the pseudogene TRBV3-2) and TRBJ2-3; 10 bases match TRBD2. This CDR3 is built from 15 residues. Germline loops: CDR1 LGHDT, CDR2 YNNKEL (reference sequence). The V gene end was trimmed by 6 bases and the J gene end by 2 bases; junction bases not matched to a gene: 5. CDR3 sequence reads: CASRSLAGNTDTQYF. CDR3 nucleotide sequence: TGTGCCAGCAGATCACTAGCGGGGAACACAGATACGCAGTATTTT.

The V and J genes are TRBV7-6 and TRBJ1-6; 10 nucleotides align to TRBD1. The germline V gene has CDR1 SGHVS and CDR2 FNYEAQ. The CDR3 length is 15 residues. J gave up 10 bases and V 3 bases, and 6 bases lay outside the gene matches. CDR3 region: CASSLTGGLGSPLHF. DNA for the CDR3: TGTGCCAGCAGCTTGACAGGGGGCCTAGGGTCACCCCTCCACTTT.

The chain couples TRBV6-2 or TRBV6-3 to TRBJ2-7; 8 nucleotides agree with TRBD1. V lost 4 bases and J lost 1; bases outside the gene matches: 15. This CDR3 contains 18 residues. Germline V CDR1 and CDR2: MNHEY, SVGEGT. The CDR3 reads CASSSLRPDRDRSYEQYF. The DNA of the CDR3 is TGTGCCAGCAGTTCGCTGAGACCGGACAGGGACAGATCCTACGAGCAGTACTTC.

V gene TRBV19 combines with J gene TRBJ1-3; the D gene is possibly TRBD1 (5 bases). V was clipped by 3 bases and J by 0 bases, with 6 bases between them. CDR1 is LNHDA, CDR2 SQIVND, per germline (reference sequence). The CDR3 extends over 14 amino acids. CDR3 region: CASSMGGSGNTIYF. The CDR3 bases are TGTGCCAGTAGTATGGGGGGCTCTGGAAACACCATATATTTT.

V gene TRBV7-2 combines with J gene TRBJ1-1; D is perhaps TRBD1 (6 bases). V was trimmed by 3 bases and J by 0 bases, leaving 17 bases between them. Germline V gene sequence: CDR1 SGHTA, CDR2 FQGNSA. CDR3 length equals 17 residues. The CDR3 loop reads CASSLRFGAGVNTEAFF. The CDR3 nucleotides read TGTGCCAGCAGCTTGAGGTTTGGTGCAGGGGTGAACACTGAAGCTTTCTTT.

J is TRBJ2-1 and V is TRBV7-6; 8 nucleotides match TRBD2. V was pared by 4 bases and J by 7 bases, with 9 bases of the junction left unmatched. Germline V lookup: CDR1 SGHVS, CDR2 FNYEAQ. There are 15 residues in the CDR3. The CDR3 region has the DNA TGTGCCAGCAGCTCAACCGGACTAGCCTTAAATGAGCAGTTCTTC. Its protein product is CASSSTGLALNEQFF.

V is TRBV7-2 and J is TRBJ1-5; TRBD1 aligns across 10 bases. The CDR3 has 18 amino acids. Germline V gene sequence: CDR1 SGHTA, CDR2 FQGNSA. The trim removed 5 bases at V and 0 bases at J, leaving 10 bases unmatched. The CDR3 nucleotides read TGTGCCAGCAGCGTCGGGACAGGGGCTGGAAATAGCAATCAGCCCCAGCATTTT. Residues: CASSVGTGAGNSNQPQHF.

The rearrangement uses TRBV27 and TRBJ2-7, with D possibly TRBD1 on 5 matching bases. The CDR3 spans 17 residues. Germline V CDR1 and CDR2: MNHEY, SMNVEV (reference sequence). Trimming took 6 bases from V and 0 from J, leaving 21 bases between them. The CDR3 is CASRVYYRTTFSYEQYF. The CDR3 bases are TGTGCCAGCAGAGTTTATTACCGGACAACATTCTCCTACGAGCAGTACTTC.

The chain employs TRBV4-2 and TRBJ1-4; D possibly corresponds to TRBD1 (5 bases). This CDR3 region has 16 residues. From germline, CDR1 is LGHNA and CDR2 YNFKEQ. The V gene lost 2 bases and the J gene lost 6 bases, with 16 bases spanning the gap. CDR3 residues: CASSQRRSGGDEKLFF. CDR3 coding DNA: TGTGCCAGCAGCCAAAGACGAAGTGGGGGGGATGAAAAACTGTTTTTT.

J is TRBJ1-2 and V is TRBV29-1; 8 bases are shared with TRBD1. V gave up 7 bases and J gave up 8 bases; unmatched junction bases: 9. CDR1 is SQVTM and CDR2 is ANQGSEA in the germline V gene. The CDR3 length is 12 residues. CDR3 sequence (DNA): TGCAGCGGACATACAGGGGGGGGAGGCTACACCTTC. It is translated as CSGHTGGGGYTF. The variable domain in full, with the rest retrieved from reference TRBV29-1 and TRBJ1-2, is SAVISQKPSRDICQRGTSLTIQCQVDSQVTMMFWYRQQPGQSLTLIATANQGSEATYESGFVIDKFPISRPNLTFSTLTVSNMSPEDSSIYLCSGHTGGGGYTFGSGTRLTVV.

Points on this clone: The sample has other DNA sequences that encode this CDR3 too. The gene calls are TRBV30 and TRBJ1-4; D unresolved. This CDR3 is built from 13 residues. Germline CDR1 reads GTSNPN; CDR2 reads SVGIG (reference sequence). Trimming pared 2 bases from V and 5 bases from J, leaving 9 bases between. The CDR3 nucleotides are TGTGCCTGGAGTCCCACGGGGAATGAAAAACTGTTTTTT. Protein sequence: CAWSPTGNEKLFF.

The J gene is TRBJ1-4, the V gene TRBV25-1; maybe TRBD1 (5 bases). The CDR3 is 13 amino acids. CDR1 and CDR2 (germline): MGHDK, SYGVNS. Trimming left V 1 base short and J 6 bases short, with 6 bases between. The CDR3 sequence: CASSEWGDEKLFF. CDR3 nucleotides: TGTGCCAGCAGTGAATGGGGGGATGAAAAACTGTTTTTT.

The chain recombines TRBV19 with TRBJ1-6; a weak D match, TRBD1 (5 bases). This CDR3 contains 17 residues. Germline V lookup: CDR1 LNHDA, CDR2 SQIVND (reference sequence). V dropped 3 bases and J dropped 0 bases, with 12 bases sitting between them. The DNA of the CDR3 is TGTGCCAGTAGTATCCGGGACTCCAGCTCCTATAATTCACCCCTCCACTTT. Translation gives CASSIRDSSSYNSPLHF.

The rearrangement uses TRBV5-4 and TRBJ1-2; TRBD1 is a possible D gene (5 bases). Germline lookup yields CDR1 SGHNT and CDR2 YYREEE (reference sequence). Trimming stripped 4 bases from V and 6 bases from J, with 10 bases between. CDR3 length: 12 amino acids. The CDR3 DNA follows: TGTGCCAGCAGCGGTGGGGGGGATGGCTACACCTTC. Its translation is CASSGGGDGYTF.

This chain connects TRBV5-1 to TRBJ1-4; perhaps TRBD1 as D (6 bases). CDR1 SGHRS and CDR2 YFSETQ come from the germline V gene. This CDR3 is built from 17 residues. V was cut by 4 bases and J by 0 bases, with 16 bases left in between. The CDR3 loop is CASSLDGQLATNEKLFF. DNA for the CDR3: TGCGCCAGCAGCCTTGATGGACAGCTCGCAACTAATGAAAAACTGTTTTTT. Supplemented by reference TRBV5-1 and TRBJ1-4, the full variable domain reads KAGVTQTPRYLIKTRGQQVTLSCSPISGHRSVSWYQQTPGQGLQFLFEYFSETQRNKGNFPGRFSGRQFSNSRSEMNVSTLELGDSALYLCASSLDGQLATNEKLFFGSGTQLSVL.